One and the same sample provided the 10 T cell receptor beta chains below, sequenced in a study of blood T cell repertoires in COVID-19. Generated by immunoSEQ multiplex PCR, the TCRdb table keeps only in-frame clones and is missing some. Here the sample spans around 200,000 clones, around nine tenths being singletons. The sequenced material came from peripheral blood. All receptors derive from a man between 60 and 75 years old who had recovered from COVID-19.

The chain joins TRBV4-1 to TRBJ2-3; D possibly corresponds to TRBD1 (5 bases). Per the germline V gene, CDR1 is MGHRA and CDR2 is YSYEKL. V was pared by 3 bases and J by 1 base, with 8 bases between. The CDR3 totals 14 residues. The CDR3 region is CASSHPRGTDTQYF. CDR3 in DNA: TGCGCCAGCAGCCACCCCAGGGGCACAGATACGCAGTATTTT.

V and J are TRBV7-9 and TRBJ1-4; TRBD1 agrees at 9 bases. CDR1 is SEHNR and CDR2 is FQNEAQ in the germline V gene (reference sequence). The CDR3 consists of 13 residues. V lost 6 bases and J lost 5; bases outside the gene matches: 1. The CDR3 DNA sequence: TGTGCCAGCAGGGGGACAGGGAATGAAAAACTGTTTTTT. Translating it yields CASRGTGNEKLFF.

The chain employs TRBV4-2 and TRBJ2-3, with D maybe TRBD1 (6 bases). This CDR3 region has 16 residues. V gave up 2 bases and J gave up 5 bases, with 17 bases separating them. Germline V gene data show CDR1 as LGHNA and CDR2 as YNFKEQ. CDR3 sequence: CASSQTQGNWGDTQYF. The CDR3 bases are TGTGCCAGCAGCCAAACTCAGGGGAATTGGGGAGATACGCAGTATTTT.

The sample holds a few counts of this clone. The CDR3 coding sequence is TGCGCCAGCAGCCACCAAGCCAGCACAGATACGCAGTATTTT. It specifies CASSHQASTDTQYF. The chain couples TRBV5-1 to TRBJ2-3; D call uncertain. V dropped 4 bases and J dropped 0 bases, with 9 bases sitting between them. CDR3 length: 14 amino acids. CDR1 and CDR2 (germline): SGHRS, YFSETQ.

The chain combines TRBV7-9 with TRBJ1-1, with no clear D. This CDR3 contains 14 residues. Germline CDR1 SEHNR, CDR2 FQNEAQ (reference sequence). V was clipped by 0 bases and J by 6 bases, with 11 bases between them. CDR3 sequence reads: CASSLAGGGAEAFF. The CDR3 region has the DNA TGTGCCAGCAGCTTAGCCGGCGGAGGAGCTGAAGCTTTCTTT.

The chain employs TRBV5-4 and TRBJ1-1; D is unresolved. From germline, CDR1 is SGHNT and CDR2 YYREEE (reference sequence). Trimming cost V 1 base and J 4 bases, with 14 bases left between them. This CDR3 comprises 15 residues. The chain's CDR3 is CASSLPGIGSTEAFF. CDR3 nucleotide sequence: TGTGCCAGCAGCTTGCCGGGGATCGGGTCCACTGAAGCTTTCTTT.

This sequence joins TRBV3-1 (or the pseudogene TRBV3-2) and TRBJ1-4; D uncertain. Germline CDR1 LGHDT, CDR2 YNNKEL (reference sequence). Between the trimmed V and J ends, which lost 8 bases and 4 bases, there was a span of 14 bases. The CDR3 has 14 amino acids. This chain's CDR3 is CASSGRSGNEKLFF. In DNA, the CDR3 is TGTGCCAGCTCCGGTCGGTCGGGTAATGAAAAACTGTTTTTT.

The V gene is TRBV5-1, the J gene TRBJ1-1, with 8 positions matching TRBD1. The germline CDR1 and CDR2 sequences are SGHRS and YFSETQ. Losses at the gene ends were 4 bases for V and 7 bases for J; bases not matched to a gene: 6. The CDR3 is made up of 13 amino acids. The chain's CDR3 is CASSPDRGYEAFF. The CDR3 coding sequence is TGCGCCAGCAGCCCCGACAGGGGCTATGAAGCTTTCTTT.

This chain uses TRBV6-6 with TRBJ2-5, with TRBD2 matching over 8 bases. The CDR3 is made up of 14 amino acids. From germline, CDR1 is MNHNY and CDR2 SVGAGI (reference sequence). V lost 5 bases, J lost 5 bases, and 7 bases stayed unmatched. CDR3 DNA sequence: TGTGCCAGCAGTCTTAGCGGGATCGGGGAGACCCAGTACTTC. Amino acid sequence: CASSLSGIGETQYF.

V gene TRBV28 combines with J gene TRBJ1-2; D remains unclear. In germline, CDR1 is MDHEN, CDR2 SYDVKM. CDR3 length: 14 amino acids. V lost 2 bases to trimming and J lost 4 bases, with 11 bases between them. CDR3 amino acids: CASSLIEPSYGYTF. CDR3 DNA sequence: TGTGCCAGCAGTTTAATCGAGCCATCCTATGGCTACACCTTC.